This T cell receptor (beta chain) appears in the sequencing data of a study of CD8+ T cells in alopecia areata. Study-level points and caveats: In lesional scalp, particularly from alopecia totalis/universalis, clonality was higher than in normal scalp. In scalp samples, resident alphabeta T cells of normal skin are also sequenced. Because one nonresponder was included, the link of baseline CD8+ expansion to response is considered uncertain.

Extracted RNA was reverse transcribed into cDNA, the sequencing template. TCRdb keeps only in-frame clones here, not all; method: immunoSEQ multiplex PCR. In the table there are tens of thousands of clones, about three quarters of which are singletons. CDR1 and CDR2 (germline): SGHDT, YYEEEE. This CDR3 is 14 amino acids long. The V gene lost 3 bases and the J gene lost 1 base, with 10 bases spanning the gap. Stated treatment: oral pan-JAK inhibitor, 5-10 mg twice daily. Sampling of alopecia areata patients yielded lesional scalp punch biopsies as well as peripheral blood. About this clone: Its antigen is as yet unknown.

The gene calls are TRBV5-6 and TRBJ2-5; weak D call: TRBD2 (5 bases). The receptor's source is a human donor with alopecia areata. The source material was CD8+ T cells sorted from blood, sampled between weeks 43 and 45, from a patient treated with tofacitinib. This chain's CDR3 is CASSWVDFQETQYF. In DNA form, the CDR3 reads TGTGCCAGCAGCTGGGTGGACTTCCAAGAGACCCAGTACTTC. Variable domain in full (rest from reference TRBV5-6 and TRBJ2-5): DAGVTQSPTHLIKTRGQQVTLRCSPKSGHDTVSWYQQALGQGPQFIFQYYEEEERQRGNFPDRFSGHQFPNYSSELNVNALLLGDSALYLCASSWVDFQETQYFGPGTRLLVL.